The clone carrying this TCR beta chain occurred a few times. Preparation of the TCRbeta library involved a method that used unique molecular identifiers. TCRdb re-called the PCR reads with MiXCR, one entry per CDR3 protein. The sample has about 540,000 distinct CDR3 sequences, around 17% seen once. This sample is part of a study of T-cell reconstitution after alpha-beta-depleted transplantation in children. The receptor was isolated from a human donor who donated a stem cell graft to a child with acute lymphoblastic leukemia. The sample here was PBMCs from the stem cell graft donor, taken from the stem cell graft.

CDR3 amino acids: CASSFNIPGQGAGGYTF. CDR3 nucleotide sequence: TGTGCCAGCAGTTTTAACATACCGGGACAGGGGGCGGGGGGCTACACCTTC. V usage is TRBV6-5 and J usage is TRBJ1-2, with TRBD1 matching 12 bases. Germline CDR1 is MNHEY and CDR2 is SVGAGI. V was pared by 4 bases and J by 8 bases, with 14 bases of the junction left unmatched. This CDR3 is built from 17 residues.